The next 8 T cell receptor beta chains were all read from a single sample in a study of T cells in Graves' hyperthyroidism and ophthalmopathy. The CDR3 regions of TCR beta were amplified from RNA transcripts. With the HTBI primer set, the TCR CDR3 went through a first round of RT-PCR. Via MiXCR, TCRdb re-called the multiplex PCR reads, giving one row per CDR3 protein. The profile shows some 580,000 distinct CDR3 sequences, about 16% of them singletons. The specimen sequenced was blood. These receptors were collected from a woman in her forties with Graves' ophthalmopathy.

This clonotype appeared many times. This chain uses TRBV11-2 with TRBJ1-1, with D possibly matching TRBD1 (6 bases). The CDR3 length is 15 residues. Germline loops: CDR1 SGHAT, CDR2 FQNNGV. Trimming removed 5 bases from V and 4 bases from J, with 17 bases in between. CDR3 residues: CASSRGGGLGTEAFF. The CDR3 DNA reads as TGTGCCAGCAGCCGGGGAGGGGGGCTGGGCACTGAAGCTTTCTTT.

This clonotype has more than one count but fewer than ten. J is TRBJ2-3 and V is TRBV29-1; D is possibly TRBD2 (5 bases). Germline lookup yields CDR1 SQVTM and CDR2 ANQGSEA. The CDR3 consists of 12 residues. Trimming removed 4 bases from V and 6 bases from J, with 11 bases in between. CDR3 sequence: CSVGEFGDTQYF. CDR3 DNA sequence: TGCAGCGTTGGGGAGTTTGGTGATACGCAGTATTTT.

The chain's CDR3 is CASSIQIQETQYF. The CDR3 DNA reads TGTGCCAGTAGTATCCAGATCCAAGAGACCCAGTACTTC. The chain recombines TRBV19 with TRBJ2-5; no reliable D call. Germline loops: CDR1 LNHDA, CDR2 SQIVND (reference sequence). The CDR3 sequence is 13 residues long. Trimming cost V 3 bases and J 1 base, with 6 bases left between them.

CDR3 amino acids: CASSVHRDTYEQFF. The CDR3 coding sequence is TGTGCCAGCAGCGTACATCGGGACACTTATGAGCAGTTCTTC. The V and J genes are TRBV6-1 and TRBJ2-1, with D perhaps TRBD1 (6 bases). Germline CDR1 MNHNS, CDR2 SASEGT. The CDR3 is 14 residues long. V was trimmed by 6 bases and J by 8 bases, leaving 17 bases between them.

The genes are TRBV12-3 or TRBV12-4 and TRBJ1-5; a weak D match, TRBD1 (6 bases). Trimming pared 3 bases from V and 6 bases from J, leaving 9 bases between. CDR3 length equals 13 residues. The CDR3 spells CASSFTTGQPQHF. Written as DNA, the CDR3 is TGTGCCAGCAGTTTTACGACAGGTCAGCCCCAGCATTTT.

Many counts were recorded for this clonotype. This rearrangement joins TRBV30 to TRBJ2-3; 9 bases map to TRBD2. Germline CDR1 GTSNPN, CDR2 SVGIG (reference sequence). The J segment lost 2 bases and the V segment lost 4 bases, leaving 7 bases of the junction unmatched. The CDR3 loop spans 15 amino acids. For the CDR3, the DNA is TGTGCCTGGACCACCGGGACTAGCACCACAGATACGCAGTATTTT. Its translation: CAWTTGTSTTDTQYF. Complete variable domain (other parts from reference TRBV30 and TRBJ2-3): SQTIHQWPATLVQPVGSPLSLECTVEGTSNPNLYWYRQAAGRGLQLLFYSVGIGQISSEVPQNLSASRPQDRQFILSSKKLLLSDSGFYLCAWTTGTSTTDTQYFGPGTRLTVL.

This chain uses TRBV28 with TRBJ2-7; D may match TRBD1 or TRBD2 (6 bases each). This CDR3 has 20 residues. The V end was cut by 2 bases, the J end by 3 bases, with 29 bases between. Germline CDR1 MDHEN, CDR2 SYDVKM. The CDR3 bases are TGTGCCAGCAGTTTAGTTCCGGGACAAGTAACCGGGACTCGGATCTACGAGCAGTACTTC. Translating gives CASSLVPGQVTGTRIYEQYF.

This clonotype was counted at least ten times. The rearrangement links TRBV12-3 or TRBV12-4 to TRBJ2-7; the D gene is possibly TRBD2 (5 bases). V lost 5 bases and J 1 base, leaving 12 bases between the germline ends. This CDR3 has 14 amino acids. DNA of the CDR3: TGTGCCAGCAGTCGGTCAGGAGGATCCTACGAGCAGTACTTC. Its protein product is CASSRSGGSYEQYF.